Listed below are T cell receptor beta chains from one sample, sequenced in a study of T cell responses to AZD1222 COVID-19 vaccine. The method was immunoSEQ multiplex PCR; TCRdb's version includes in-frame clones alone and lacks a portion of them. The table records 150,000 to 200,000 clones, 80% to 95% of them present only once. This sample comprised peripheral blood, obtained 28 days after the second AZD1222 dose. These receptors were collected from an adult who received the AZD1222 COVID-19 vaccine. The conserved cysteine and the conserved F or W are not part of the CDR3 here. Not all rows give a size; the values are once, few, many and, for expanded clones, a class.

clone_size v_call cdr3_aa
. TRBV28 ASRTGLNQPQH
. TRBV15 ATSRSGNEKLF
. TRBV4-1 ASSQDWGTSGHNEQF
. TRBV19 ASRTDRTFSSGNTIY
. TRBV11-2 ASSLEDSYNSPLH
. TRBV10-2 ASSEISANYGYT
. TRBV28 ASSLVVRRGNQPQH
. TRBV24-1 ATSDPYTRATYGYT
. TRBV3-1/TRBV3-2 ASSPQAGSYEQY
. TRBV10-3 ASSGGTRTYEQY
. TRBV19 ASSIVRAPNQPQH
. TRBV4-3 ASSQEYRREGYSPLH
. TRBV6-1 ASSEYPGQGVTVSGNTIY
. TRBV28 ASSLAQETQY
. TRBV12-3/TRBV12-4 ASSRQINYGYT
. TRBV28 ASWGDSIYNTQY
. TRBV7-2 ASSPRVSVDTQY
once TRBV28 ATTGGVRETQY
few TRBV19 ASSAGIGQPQH
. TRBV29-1 SVGGQMNTEAF
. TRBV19 ASSFTQGGNSPLH
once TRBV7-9 ASSYPSLANEQF
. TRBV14 ASSSHRAGYT
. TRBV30 AWSRQRSNEQF
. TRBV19 ASSPETSLANSPLH
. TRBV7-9 ASSLTGTGGEKLF
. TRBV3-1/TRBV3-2 ASSLDRRGYT
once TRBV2 ASSKLAGSTGELF
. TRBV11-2 ASSLDVRGQGSGYT
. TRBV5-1 ASKSTGGEETQY
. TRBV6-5 ASRTGTGKSYGYT
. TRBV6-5 ASSKQSDSGYGYT
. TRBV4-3 ASSQDGRGFSPLH
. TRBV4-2 ASSQAGGGSGNEQF
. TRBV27 ASSLYSFNQPQH
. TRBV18 ASSPMGGGEQY
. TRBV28 ASSFSLSAYEQY
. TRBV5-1 ASSLEGRDYEQY
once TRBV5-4 ASSRDSEKLF
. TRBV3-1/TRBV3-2 ASSQDGGGGYT
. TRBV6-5 ATESNFAYT
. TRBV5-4 ASSLPGLHRADTQY
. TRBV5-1 ASSPEGDHYGYT
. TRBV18 ASSPSQQGVKVTNEQF
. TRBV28 ASSPAGQNGYT
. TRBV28 ASRIIRGGYT
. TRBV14 ASSLTTGFVSKLF
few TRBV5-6 ASSLGGSPYEQY
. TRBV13 ASSLARTSGNTIY
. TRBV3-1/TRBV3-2 ASSQEPGTKETQY
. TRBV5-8 ASSTGQNSNQPQH
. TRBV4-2 ASSQDWAGGSNYGYT
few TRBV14 ASSQGTYSPLH
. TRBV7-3 ASSLTPQGSQF
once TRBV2 ASSALGHANTEAF
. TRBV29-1 SVWAGYSNQPQH
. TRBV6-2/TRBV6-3 ASSSVAGANPDTQY
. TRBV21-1 ASSKSGTDFYEQY
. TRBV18 ASSLGGGSSYEQY
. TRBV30 AWSRGLAGRTDTQY